The rows below give T cell receptor beta chains drawn from one sample of a study of cytomegalovirus exposure and HLA in healthy donors. Here immunoSEQ multiplex PCR was the method, and the copy in TCRdb shows in-frame clones only, minus some. This table holds 150,000 to 200,000 clones, around 81% found once. The sequencing input was PBMCs. These receptors were obtained from a man aged 25-45 years in good health and CMV-seropositive. Each CDR3 is given with its conserved first and last residue. The D gene is left open where the match is weak. For some rows the clone size is stated as once, few or many, or as a class when expanded; others skip it.

D: TRBD2
V: TRBV6-5
size: .
J: TRBJ2-5
DNA: TGTGCCAGCAGTTATAATGGCGGGGGGGCCCAAGAGACCCAGTACTTC
CDR3: CASSYNGGGAQETQYF

D: .
V: TRBV27
size: .
J: TRBJ1-5
DNA: TGTGCCAGCAGCTTCACCCCAGGGTCAGGGAATCAGCCCCAGCATTTT
CDR3: CASSFTPGSGNQPQHF

D: TRBD1
V: TRBV19
size: .
J: TRBJ2-3
DNA: TGTGCCAGTAGTCTAACAGGGGTCCCAGATACGCAGTATTTT
CDR3: CASSLTGVPDTQYF

D: .
V: TRBV6-5
size: .
J: TRBJ2-7
DNA: TGTGCCAGCGCCCCCGGGCAGGGGTCCTACGAGCAGTACTTC
CDR3: CASAPGQGSYEQYF

D: .
V: TRBV19
size: .
J: TRBJ1-4
DNA: TGTGCCAGTAGGCCGGGAAAAGATGAAAAACTGTTTTTT
CDR3: CASRPGKDEKLFF

D: TRBD1
V: TRBV27
size: .
J: TRBJ2-6
DNA: TGTGCCAGCAGAACAATTACCCGGACAGGGGACTCTGGGGCCAACGTCCTGACTTTC
CDR3: CASRTITRTGDSGANVLTF

D: TRBD1
V: TRBV25-1
size: once
J: TRBJ1-1
DNA: TGTGCCAGCAGCGACAGGGGGCATGAAGCTTTCTTT
CDR3: CASSDRGHEAFF

D: TRBD2
V: TRBV7-9
size: .
J: TRBJ2-1
DNA: TGTGCCAGCAGCTGGGGCGGGGGGGAACTTTACAATGAGCAGTTCTTC
CDR3: CASSWGGGELYNEQFF

D: TRBD1
V: TRBV7-2
size: .
J: TRBJ1-4
DNA: TGTGCCAGCAGTCCGGACAGGGTAATTGAAAAACTGTTTTTT
CDR3: CASSPDRVIEKLFF

D: TRBD2
V: TRBV4-3
size: .
J: TRBJ2-3
DNA: TGCGCCAGCAGCCAAGAACCGGGACTAGCGCTAGATACGCAGTATTTT
CDR3: CASSQEPGLALDTQYF

D: .
V: TRBV5-1
size: .
J: TRBJ1-1
DNA: TGCGCCAGCAGCTTGGTCATAGGTGGCGGACAGAACACTGAAGCTTTCTTT
CDR3: CASSLVIGGGQNTEAFF

D: .
V: TRBV6-1
size: few
J: TRBJ1-2
DNA: TGTGCCAGCAGCCGCCGGGACACCAACACCTTC
CDR3: CASSRRDTNTF

D: .
V: TRBV5-1
size: .
J: TRBJ1-3
DNA: TGCGCCAGCAGCTTGGATTTATCTGGAAACACCATATATTTT
CDR3: CASSLDLSGNTIYF

D: .
V: TRBV7-2
size: .
J: TRBJ1-2
DNA: TGTGCCAGCAGCCCCATCTATGGCTACACCTTC
CDR3: CASSPIYGYTF

D: .
V: TRBV7-9
size: .
J: TRBJ1-2
DNA: TGTGCCAGCAGCAATCAGACAGTTTCCCTCGGCTACACCTTC
CDR3: CASSNQTVSLGYTF

D: TRBD1
V: TRBV27
size: .
J: TRBJ2-3
DNA: TGTGCCAGCAGGGCGGCCAGGGGGCTCACAGATACGCAGTATTTT
CDR3: CASRAARGLTDTQYF

D: TRBD1
V: TRBV6-5
size: .
J: TRBJ1-6
DNA: TGTGCCAGCAGTCCTCAGGGGGCTAATAATTCACCCCTCCACTTT
CDR3: CASSPQGANNSPLHF

D: .
V: TRBV28
size: .
J: TRBJ2-1
DNA: TGTGCCAGCAGTCCACAGGGCTACAATGAGCAGTTCTTC
CDR3: CASSPQGYNEQFF

D: TRBD1
V: TRBV9
size: .
J: TRBJ2-5
DNA: TGTGCCAGCAGCGGGGACAGGGGAGTTGTGGAGACCCAGTACTTC
CDR3: CASSGDRGVVETQYF

D: .
V: TRBV5-1
size: .
J: TRBJ1-1
DNA: TGCGCCAGCAGCCAGGGAAATCCGAGCACTGAAGCTTTCTTT
CDR3: CASSQGNPSTEAFF

D: TRBD2
V: TRBV7-7
size: .
J: TRBJ2-5
DNA: TGTGCTAGCAGCCTAAACAGCGGGGGGCAGGAGACCCAGTACTTC
CDR3: CASSLNSGGQETQYF

D: TRBD2
V: TRBV10-3
size: few
J: TRBJ2-7
DNA: TGTGCCTCTCGGGGGGGGAGCTCCTACGAGCAGTACTTC
CDR3: CASRGGSSYEQYF

D: .
V: TRBV7-2
size: .
J: TRBJ1-1
DNA: TGTGCCAGCAGCTTATTTAGGCGGGACACTGAAGCTTTCTTT
CDR3: CASSLFRRDTEAFF

D: TRBD1
V: TRBV6-1
size: .
J: TRBJ2-7
DNA: TGTGCCAGCAGATGGCCCAGGGGGCAATGGGAGCAGTACTTC
CDR3: CASRWPRGQWEQYF

D: TRBD1
V: TRBV7-3
size: .
J: TRBJ1-1
DNA: TGTGCCAGCAGCTATACAGGGGGCGACGGTGAAGCTTTCTTT
CDR3: CASSYTGGDGEAFF

D: .
V: TRBV6-5
size: .
J: TRBJ1-1
DNA: TGTGCCAGCAGTTCCCCACAGGAGACGAACACTGAAGCTTTCTTT
CDR3: CASSSPQETNTEAFF

D: .
V: TRBV4-1
size: .
J: TRBJ1-1
DNA: TGCGCCAGCAGCTCTCGGACAGTGAACACTGAAGCTTTCTTT
CDR3: CASSSRTVNTEAFF

D: TRBD1
V: TRBV10-2
size: .
J: TRBJ1-5
DNA: TGCGCCAGCAGTGGGCCGGGACAGGGCCGTCAGCCCCAGCATTTT
CDR3: CASSGPGQGRQPQHF

D: .
V: TRBV7-2
size: once
J: TRBJ2-1
DNA: TGTGCCAGCAGCTTAGAGCCTTCCTACAATGAGCAGTTCTTC
CDR3: CASSLEPSYNEQFF

D: .
V: TRBV15
size: .
J: TRBJ1-2
DNA: TGTGCCACCAGCTGGCCGGCAGGGAATGGCTACACCTTC
CDR3: CATSWPAGNGYTF

D: TRBD1
V: TRBV19
size: .
J: TRBJ2-6
DNA: TGTGCCAGCCGGGACAGGGGACTTTCTGGGGCCAACGTCCTGACTTTC
CDR3: CASRDRGLSGANVLTF

D: .
V: TRBV10-3
size: .
J: TRBJ2-1
DNA: TGTGCCATCAGTGTTATGAATGAGCAGTTCTTC
CDR3: CAISVMNEQFF

D: TRBD1
V: TRBV9
size: .
J: TRBJ2-5
DNA: TGTGCCAGCAGCGCCCTCGCGGGACAGGGGGGATTCGAGACCCAGTACTTC
CDR3: CASSALAGQGGFETQYF

D: .
V: TRBV30
size: once
J: TRBJ1-1
DNA: TGTGCCTGGAGTGTTGGCGCCTTTGGAGCTGCTGAAGCTTTCTTT
CDR3: CAWSVGAFGAAEAFF

D: .
V: TRBV6-6
size: .
J: TRBJ2-5
DNA: TGTGCCAGCAGTTACTCGCCAGGGCGAGAGACCCAGTACTTC
CDR3: CASSYSPGRETQYF

D: .
V: TRBV6-5
size: .
J: TRBJ1-1
DNA: TGTGCCAGCAGTTACTCGGGCCCAATATCTGAAGCTTTCTTT
CDR3: CASSYSGPISEAFF

D: .
V: TRBV5-6
size: many
J: TRBJ1-5
DNA: TGTGCCAGCAGCTTGGAAGCGTATAGCAATCAGCCCCAGCATTTT
CDR3: CASSLEAYSNQPQHF

D: .
V: TRBV2
size: .
J: TRBJ2-1
DNA: TGTGCCAGCAGGCAAGGGAGGAACAATGAGCAGTTCTTC
CDR3: CASRQGRNNEQFF

D: TRBD1
V: TRBV4-1
size: .
J: TRBJ2-2
DNA: TGCGCCAGCAGCCAAGGGGCCAGGGGGATACCCGGGGAGCTGTTTTTT
CDR3: CASSQGARGIPGELFF

D: .
V: TRBV4-2
size: .
J: TRBJ2-5
DNA: TGTGCCAGCAGCCAAGATGTCTTCAGCGGGGACACCCAAGAGACCCAGTACTTC
CDR3: CASSQDVFSGDTQETQYF

D: .
V: TRBV9
size: .
J: TRBJ1-5
DNA: TGTGCCAGCAGCTCTGACCAGGGCAATCAGCCCCAGCATTTT
CDR3: CASSSDQGNQPQHF

D: .
V: TRBV4-3
size: .
J: TRBJ2-2
DNA: TGCGCCAGCAGCCAAGTCGGCGGGGAAGAATCACCGAACACCGGGGAGCTGTTTTTT
CDR3: CASSQVGGEESPNTGELFF

D: TRBD1
V: TRBV10-3
size: .
J: TRBJ1-2
DNA: TGTGCCATCAGTGAGGCAACAGGGGTAGGAGACTATGGCTACACCTTC
CDR3: CAISEATGVGDYGYTF

D: TRBD1
V: TRBV6-5
size: .
J: TRBJ1-2
DNA: TGTGCCAGCAGTTATCAGGGGGCAGGGAGCTATGGCTACACCTTC
CDR3: CASSYQGAGSYGYTF

D: TRBD1
V: TRBV6-5
size: .
J: TRBJ1-5
DNA: TGTGCCAGCAGTTACACAGGGGATGGGAATCAGCCCCAGCATTTT
CDR3: CASSYTGDGNQPQHF

D: TRBD1
V: TRBV5-4
size: .
J: TRBJ2-5
DNA: TGTGCCAGCAGCTTGGCCGGACAGGGGGAGACCCAGTACTTC
CDR3: CASSLAGQGETQYF

D: .
V: TRBV4-1
size: .
J: TRBJ2-4
DNA: TGCGCCAGCAGCCAAGAAGTCCAGGGGCCGGGAAACATTCAGTACTTC
CDR3: CASSQEVQGPGNIQYF

D: .
V: TRBV10-3
size: .
J: TRBJ1-2
DNA: TGTGCCATCAGTGAGTCGAGGCGGGCAGGGGATGGCTACACCTTC
CDR3: CAISESRRAGDGYTF

D: .
V: TRBV18
size: few
J: TRBJ2-7
DNA: TGTGCCAGCTCACCCGGGACTCACTACGAGCAGTACTTC
CDR3: CASSPGTHYEQYF

D: .
V: TRBV5-1
size: few
J: TRBJ1-5
DNA: TGCGCCAGCAGCTTGGTTGTCATTCCCCAGCATTTT
CDR3: CASSLVVIPQHF

D: TRBD1
V: TRBV9
size: .
J: TRBJ1-5
DNA: TGTGCCAGCAGCGGACAGGGTCGCAATCAGCCCCAGCATTTT
CDR3: CASSGQGRNQPQHF

D: TRBD1
V: TRBV29-1
size: .
J: TRBJ2-1
DNA: TGCAGCGTGCCCGGGACAGGGGTGAACAATGAGCAGTTCTTC
CDR3: CSVPGTGVNNEQFF

D: TRBD1
V: TRBV19
size: .
J: TRBJ1-5
DNA: TGTGCCGGTCGGACAGGGGACAATCAGCCCCAGCATTTT
CDR3: CAGRTGDNQPQHF

D: TRBD1
V: TRBV5-1
size: .
J: TRBJ1-1
DNA: TGCGCCAGCAGCGAAAGTCAGGGGGCGGGTGAAGCTTTCTTT
CDR3: CASSESQGAGEAFF

D: .
V: TRBV6-4
size: .
J: TRBJ1-6
DNA: TGTGCCAGCAGTGTTACAGGTGCAAATTCACCCCTCCACTTT
CDR3: CASSVTGANSPLHF

D: .
V: TRBV7-2
size: .
J: TRBJ2-1
DNA: TGTGCCAGCAGCCCTCTTCTTCAGGGCGAAATGTGGATCTTC
CDR3: CASSPLLQGEMWIF

D: .
V: TRBV5-4
size: once
J: TRBJ2-5
DNA: TGTGCCAGCAGCTCTAGCGAGACCCAGTACTTC
CDR3: CASSSSETQYF

D: TRBD1
V: TRBV7-9
size: .
J: TRBJ1-2
DNA: TGTGCCAGCAGCTTAGGGGACAGTTCAGGCTACACCTTC
CDR3: CASSLGDSSGYTF